This T cell receptor (beta chain) stems from a study of siplizumab effects on memory and regulatory T cells. General observations from the study: Under siplizumab, alloreactive sequences traced to unstimulated CD4+ memory cells were significantly reduced. Greater diversity than memory cells seemed evident in naive T cells, which also appeared to be major alloresponse contributors. Suppressive function of proliferating Tregs from siplizumab cultures was not confirmed.

Sequencing was performed with immunoSEQ multiplex PCR; in TCRdb, only in-frame clones are kept and a portion is missing. The table shows thousands of clones, with around a third occurring only once. The V gene end was trimmed by 3 bases and the J gene end by 3 bases; junction bases not matched to a gene: 7. Germline CDR1 reads SGDLS; CDR2 reads YYNGEE. The CDR3 is 15 amino acids. For this clone: The antigen remains unidentified.

Coculturing was carried out on the mixed lymphocyte reaction cells. It lasted about 6 days and was done at 37°C. The sequenced sample was CFSE-low (dividing) CD8+ T cells sorted from an allogeneic mixed lymphocyte reaction. The rearrangement joins TRBV9 to TRBJ1-2; TRBD1 agrees at 8 bases. The clonotype was recovered from a human donor in good health; the cells came from an allogeneic mixed lymphocyte reaction. DNA for the CDR3: TGTGCCAGCAGCGGTAGCAAACAGGGGGACTATGGCTACACCTTC. This encodes CASSGSKQGDYGYTF.